This T cell receptor beta chain was observed in a study of blood T cell repertoires in COVID-19. Across the study: Researchers got acute and convalescent COVID-19 samples from the United States, Italy and Spain. T cells, B-cell-depleted T cells, or PBMCs provided the cDNA or gDNA that served as material.

Methods used by the authors: Cell counts per sample came from amplifying reference gene primers. This table comes from immunoSEQ multiplex PCR, and its TCRdb copy is limited to in-frame clones, with some not included. V, J and clone size reflect that table, while D and trimming were determined from the DNA. The data show approximately 80,000 clones, approximately 88% seen once. The CDR3 is 15 residues long. V lost 2 bases, J lost 5 bases, and 16 bases lay in between. The germline CDR1 and CDR2 sequences are SGHAT and FQNNGV. The TCR sequence derives from a human donor in a cohort sampled during active COVID-19. The V gene is TRBV11-2, the J gene TRBJ2-7; D is undetermined. The sample taken for sequencing was peripheral blood. The CDR3 nucleotides read TGTGCCAGCAGCTTATTTTCTGATCCAACTGACGAGCAGTACTTC. It yields the protein CASSLFSDPTDEQYF.